The 27 T cell receptor beta chains presented below share a single source sample, sequenced in a study of T cell repertoires in cytomegalovirus infection (dated by TCRdb to the late 2010s). Antigens for these TCRs are unknown. Data came from an Illumina HiSeq 1500. Using fastp trimming at Q25 and MiXCR clonotype assembly, TCRdb reanalyzed the public sequencing data and kept in-frame beta chains. Rows with one shared CDR3 protein collapse into an entry with the most common genes and DNA. This sample has about 68,000 distinct CDR3 sequences in its table, and more than 20% of those were observed once. 60% to 85% of the sample comes from the top ten. Material: PBMCs, sequenced either directly or after in vitro stimulation (not recorded which). The receptors derive from a human donor in good health (CMV status not recorded). Some clones in this sample may be carry-over from other donors' samples.

This clonotype was recorded many times. V usage is TRBV7-2 and J usage is TRBJ2-3, with 12 bases aligning to TRBD2. This CDR3 spans 17 amino acids. The J segment lost 4 bases and the V segment lost 1 base, leaving 6 bases of the junction unmatched. Per germline, CDR1 SGHTA and CDR2 FQGNSA. The CDR3 DNA sequence: TGTGCCAGCAGCTTAGAGAAGACTAGCGGGAGATCAGATACGCAGTATTTT. It yields the protein CASSLEKTSGRSDTQYF.

The chain combines TRBV7-6 with TRBJ2-3; 8 bases fit TRBD1. The CDR3 contains 15 residues. Trimming took 5 bases from V and 4 from J; bases not matched to a gene: 8. The germline V gene has CDR1 SGHVS and CDR2 FNYEAQ. The CDR3 DNA reads TGTGCCAGCAGCCCCCAGACAGGGGCCGCAGATACGCAGTATTTT. Encoded protein: CASSPQTGAADTQYF.

On this clonotype itself: An end of the junction does not agree with germline; a read error may underlie this. The V call is TRBV6-5, the J call TRBJ1-6, with D maybe TRBD1 (5 bases). Germline CDR1 and CDR2: MNHEY and SVGAGI. The CDR3 runs 15 residues. CDR3 sequence reads: CASNYQGGGNSPLHF. In DNA, the CDR3 is TGTGCCAGCAATTACCAGGGCGGTGGGAATTCACCCCTCCACTTT.

Remarks on this clonotype: The junction and the germline gene differ at one end; a read error may be behind it. J is TRBJ2-7 and V is TRBV4-1; D is unresolved. The length of the CDR3 is 13 residues. Germline V gives CDR1 MGHRA, CDR2 YSYEKL. CDR3 nucleotides: TGCGCCAGCGGCCAAGTTTCAGGACGTGAGCAGTACTTC. It codes for CASGQVSGREQYF.

There are many counts of this clonotype. This chain uses TRBV7-6 with TRBJ2-3; 10 bases line up with TRBD2. V trimming: 2 bases; J trimming: 0 bases; junction bases outside the gene matches: 2. This CDR3 is built from 16 residues. In germline, CDR1 is SGHVS, CDR2 FNYEAQ. The CDR3 sequence: CASSLTSGTSTDTQYF. CDR3 sequence (DNA): TGTGCCAGCAGCTTAACTAGCGGGACTAGCACAGATACGCAGTATTTT.

The chain employs TRBV19 and TRBJ1-1, with D hard to call. Germline CDR1 LNHDA, CDR2 SQIVND (reference sequence). The CDR3 spans 15 residues. Trimming took off 3 bases at V and 1 base at J, with 12 bases between the two ends. The CDR3 nucleotides read TGTGCCAGTAGTATCCTCAGGCCTCCGAACACTGAAGCTTTCTTT. Translating gives CASSILRPPNTEAFF.

This chain connects TRBV7-2 to TRBJ2-1; no definite D call. V was shortened by 4 bases and J by 6 bases, with 16 bases between the two germline ends. Germline V CDR1 and CDR2: SGHTA, FQGNSA. CDR3 length: 15 amino acids. CDR3 sequence: CASSSPRAWGNEQFF. In DNA form, the CDR3 reads TGTGCCAGCAGCTCCCCAAGGGCCTGGGGCAATGAGCAGTTCTTC.

This clonotype occurred a few times. The chain has TRBV6-1 and TRBJ1-1; no clear D. CDR1 is MNHNS and CDR2 is SASEGT in the germline V gene. Trimming cost V 5 bases and J 0 bases, with 10 bases left between them. The CDR3 has 14 amino acids. The CDR3 here is CASSPVGVNTEAFF. The CDR3 DNA sequence: TGTGCCAGCAGTCCCGTAGGAGTGAACACTGAAGCTTTCTTT.

There are a few counts of this clonotype. This sequence joins TRBV11-2 and TRBJ2-7, with D hard to call. The germline V and J ends were trimmed by 2 bases and 0 bases, with 11 bases remaining between them. This CDR3 spans 15 amino acids. CDR1 is SGHAT and CDR2 is FQNNGV in the germline V gene. The chain's CDR3 is CASSLSPVSSYEQYF. The CDR3 DNA is TGTGCCAGCAGCTTATCTCCCGTAAGCTCCTACGAGCAGTACTTC.

V usage is TRBV7-6 and J usage is TRBJ2-7; TRBD2 might be the D (5 bases). V shed 2 bases and J shed 5 bases, with 13 bases lying between them. This CDR3 has 14 residues. Germline V gene sequence: CDR1 SGHVS, CDR2 FNYEAQ. The CDR3 reads CASSLTEGRDEQYV. The CDR3 coding sequence is TGTGCCAGCAGCTTAACCGAGGGAAGGGACGAGCAGTACGTC.

The V and J genes are TRBV6-5 and TRBJ1-2, with D maybe TRBD1 (5 bases). Germline V CDR1 and CDR2: MNHEY, SVGAGI. There are 15 residues in the CDR3. Deletions cut 0 bases from V and 2 bases from J, with 10 bases between. The CDR3 sequence: CASSYSGAGNYGYTF. As DNA, the CDR3 is TGTGCCAGCAGTTACTCCGGTGCAGGGAACTATGGCTACACCTTC.

This chain links TRBV20-1 with TRBJ1-5; D is unresolved. V lost 2 bases and J 5 bases, leaving 13 bases between the germline ends. This CDR3 comprises 14 residues. The germline V gene encodes CDR1 DFQATT and CDR2 SNEGSKA (reference sequence). In DNA, the CDR3 is TGCAGTGCTAGATATACAGCGGTAGATCAGCCCCAGCATTTT. It codes for CSARYTAVDQPQHF.

This clonotype was counted ten times or more. The DNA of the CDR3 is TGTGCCAGCAGCTACAGTTACAATGAGCAGTTCTTC. Translated: CASSYSYNEQFF. The chain is built from TRBV7-9 and TRBJ2-1, with unresolved D. Looked up from germline, CDR1 is SEHNR and CDR2 is FQNEAQ (reference sequence). The CDR3 runs 12 residues. V lost 4 bases to trimming and J lost 4 bases, with 5 bases between them.

This clonotype was seen a few times. This chain uses TRBV6-5 with TRBJ2-1; TRBD2 might be the D (6 bases). Per the germline V gene, CDR1 is MNHEY and CDR2 is SVGAGI. V lost 2 bases and J 6 bases, leaving 17 bases between the germline ends. CDR3 length: 16 amino acids. In DNA, the CDR3 is TGTGCCAGCAGTTACCTTCGGGCTAGCGCATCCAATGAGCAGTTCTTC. Amino acids: CASSYLRASASNEQFF.

The chain uses TRBV19 and TRBJ2-1; 11 nucleotides line up with TRBD2. This CDR3 has 22 residues. CDR1 and CDR2 (germline): LNHDA, SQIVND (reference sequence). V shed 1 base and J 1 base; nucleotides not matched to a gene: 18. Here the CDR3 DNA reads TGTGCCAGTAGTATAGCCCCAGGCGCTAGCGGGAGGTGGATGGAGTCCTACAATGAGCAGTTCTTC. It is translated as CASSIAPGASGRWMESYNEQFF.

V usage is TRBV6-2 or TRBV6-3 and J usage is TRBJ2-4; TRBD2 aligns across 9 bases. J lost 10 bases, V lost 5 bases, and 9 bases had no gene match. The CDR3 runs to 14 residues. The germline V gene has CDR1 MNHEY and CDR2 SVGEGT. The CDR3: CASSPGLAPDIQYF. The CDR3 DNA follows: TGTGCCAGCAGTCCGGGACTAGCCCCAGATATTCAGTACTTC.

With regard to this clonotype: Likely a read error: the CDR3 ends without its conserved phenylalanine or tryptophan. The chain combines TRBV24-1 with TRBJ2-5; no clear D. The CDR3 is 13 amino acids. Germline V gene lookup returns CDR1 KGHDR and CDR2 SFDVKD. Trimming removed 4 bases at V and 1 base at J, with 6 bases between. Here the CDR3 reads CATSEWGQETQYL. The CDR3, as DNA: TGTGCCACCAGTGAGTGGGGCCAAGAGACCCAGTACTTG.

This clonotype occurred many times. The genes are TRBV4-3 and TRBJ2-1; 9 nucleotides line up with TRBD2. V trimming: 4 bases; J trimming: 8 bases; junction bases outside the gene matches: 15. The CDR3 length is 17 residues. Germline-derived CDR1 and CDR2 are LGHNA and YSLEER. CDR3 region: CASSLGVSGRNFHEQFF. The CDR3 DNA is TGCGCCAGCAGCCTTGGGGTTAGCGGGAGAAATTTTCATGAGCAGTTCTTC.

This clonotype appeared a few times. The J gene is TRBJ2-2, the V gene TRBV20-1; D is unclear. The CDR3 totals 14 residues. Trimming cost V 3 bases and J 4 bases, with 12 bases left between them. The germline gives CDR1 DFQATT, CDR2 SNEGSKA (reference sequence). CDR3 coding DNA: TGCAGTGCTAGTCAAAGGCCAACCACCGGGGAGCTGTTTTTT. Its protein product is CSASQRPTTGELFF.

This clonotype was seen a handful of times. The chain couples TRBV20-1 to TRBJ1-2, with unresolved D. Germline CDR1 DFQATT, CDR2 SNEGSKA (reference sequence). The V and J ends lost 3 bases and 3 bases respectively, with 11 bases between them. The CDR3 covers 13 residues. CDR3 bases: TGCAGTGCTAGCCGGCAGAAGTACTATGGCTACACCTTC. The encoded protein is CSASRQKYYGYTF.

The chain joins TRBV7-9 to TRBJ2-7, with unresolved D. Trimming cost V 3 bases and J 0 bases, with 9 bases left between them. Germline V gives CDR1 SEHNR, CDR2 FQNEAQ (reference sequence). The CDR3 extends over 14 amino acids. In nucleotides, the CDR3 is TGTGCCAGCAGCTTCGGCGCCCCCTCCTACGAGCAGTACTTC. It codes for CASSFGAPSYEQYF.

CDR3 loop: CSVGRERAEAFF. The CDR3 DNA reads TGCAGCGTTGGGAGAGAGAGGGCTGAAGCTTTCTTT. V is TRBV29-1 and J is TRBJ1-1, with D hard to call. Trimming removed 4 bases from V and 6 bases from J, with 12 bases in between. Looked up from germline, CDR1 is SQVTM and CDR2 is ANQGSEA. There are 12 residues in the CDR3.

The chain's CDR3 is CASSSPPGLSAYNEQFF. The CDR3 nucleotides read TGTGCCAGCAGCTCGCCTCCGGGACTATCAGCGTACAATGAGCAGTTCTTC. The chain has TRBV7-9 and TRBJ2-1; TRBD2 aligns across 7 bases. Germline values: CDR1 SEHNR, CDR2 FQNEAQ (reference sequence). Trimming cost V 4 bases and J 4 bases; bases outside gene matches: 13. The CDR3 has 17 residues.

The J gene is TRBJ1-1, the V gene TRBV7-2; 8 bases map to TRBD1. V lost 0 bases, J lost 1 base, and 4 bases stayed unmatched. Per the germline V gene, CDR1 is SGHTA and CDR2 is FQGNSA. CDR3 length equals 16 residues. The CDR3 is CASSLARQGWNTEAFF. CDR3 coding DNA: TGTGCCAGCAGCTTAGCCCGACAGGGGTGGAACACTGAAGCTTTCTTT.

This clonotype was counted between two and nine times. The rearrangement uses TRBV28 and TRBJ2-1; D is unresolved. CDR3 length: 12 residues. The germline CDR1 and CDR2 sequences are MDHEN and SYDVKM. With 4 bases removed from V and 8 bases from J, the gap between germline ends came to 9 bases. CDR3 sequence: CASSSPYDEQFF. CDR3 bases: TGTGCCAGCAGTTCGCCTTACGATGAGCAGTTCTTC.

The sample holds a few counts of this clonotype. The V gene is TRBV7-3, the J gene TRBJ2-5, with D unclear. Germline-derived CDR1 and CDR2 are SGHTA and FQGTGA. The CDR3 is 16 residues long. The ends were cut back, 0 bases at V and 2 bases at J, with 13 bases in the middle. The CDR3: CASSLTPSWVQETQYF. CDR3 DNA sequence: TGTGCCAGCAGCTTAACCCCTTCTTGGGTACAAGAGACCCAGTACTTC.

The rearrangement links TRBV20-1 to TRBJ2-7; 9 bases agree with TRBD1. Germline CDR1 and CDR2: DFQATT and SNEGSKA (reference sequence). The junction had 4 bases not matched to a gene; V was cut back by 1 base and J by 0 bases. The CDR3 totals 15 residues. The CDR3 DNA sequence: TGCAGTGCTAGAGTTGGGACAGGGATCTCCTACGAGCAGTACTTC. Translation: CSARVGTGISYEQYF.